The entry below describes one TCR beta chain. This record comes from a study of blood T cell repertoires in COVID-19. The junction had 7 bases not matched to a gene; V was cut back by 5 bases and J by 4 bases. The CDR3 totals 15 residues. CDR1 is LNHNV and CDR2 is YYDKDF in the germline V gene (reference sequence). Individuals aged roughly 18 to 95 years were recruited from about two dozen US areas. Using immunoSEQ multiplex PCR, the repertoire was profiled, and TCRdb retains in-frame clones only, with some absent. The profile covers 150,000 to 200,000 clones, with around 90% appearing a single time and 9% taken by the ten largest.

Sequencing was performed on PBMCs or T cells enriched from blood (not recorded which). This receptor was identified in a woman aged 18 to 35 who had recovered from COVID-19. This chain connects TRBV15 to TRBJ1-2; 10 nucleotides align to TRBD1. Here the CDR3 reads CATSQDRGLGYGYTF. The CDR3 nucleotides read TGTGCCACCAGCCAAGACAGGGGGCTTGGCTATGGCTACACCTTC.